A selection of T cell receptor beta chains follows, all from one sample in a study of cytotoxic CD8 clonotypes in ibrutinib-treated CLL. Assay: immunoSEQ multiplex PCR; the TCRdb copy retains only in-frame clones and omits some. The sample holds some 130,000 clones, around 76% seen once. Here the sequenced sample was PBMCs, taken after 24 months of ibrutinib treatment. These receptors originate from a human donor with chronic lymphocytic leukemia. Each CDR3 is given with its conserved first and last residue. A D gene is named only where the DNA matches it firmly. A clone size is listed for some rows: how often the clone was seen (once, few, many), or a class if it is expanded.

clone size	D gene	V gene	J gene	CDR3 DNA	CDR3 protein
-	-	TRBV28	TRBJ2-2	TGTGCCAGCACCCCCGCACGCCGCAGCGGCGAGCTGTTTTTT	CASTPARRSGELFF
-	TRBD2	TRBV6-4	TRBJ2-5	TGTGCCAGCAGACGCACGGGGGCGGGGGGCCGCCAAGAGACCCAGTACTTC	CASRRTGAGGRQETQYF
-	-	TRBV28	TRBJ1-2	TGTGCCAGCGTGTCGTCGGGTAACTATGGCTACACCTTC	CASVSSGNYGYTF
-	-	TRBV6-1	TRBJ1-3	TGTGCCAGCAGTGAAGGGGGTCAAAGCTCTGGAAACACCATATATTTT	CASSEGGQSSGNTIYF
-	TRBD1	TRBV7-2	TRBJ2-2	TGTGCCAGCAGCTCCCAACAGGGGGCCGGGGAGCTGTTTTTT	CASSSQQGAGELFF
many	-	TRBV28	TRBJ2-7	TGTGCCAGCAGTTTTTGGGGGCGCGAGCAGTACTTC	CASSFWGREQYF
-	-	TRBV28	TRBJ2-5	TGTGCCAGCAGTCCTCTAGCCGTGGGGCAAACCGAGACCCAGTACTTC	CASSPLAVGQTETQYF
-	-	TRBV25-1	TRBJ1-2	TGTGCCAGCAGTGGCCTCGGGGCGGCAGCTAACTATGGCTACACCTTC	CASSGLGAAANYGYTF
-	TRBD1	TRBV5-8	TRBJ2-2	TGTGCCAGCAGCCACCGACAGGGAACCGGGGAGCTGTTTTTT	CASSHRQGTGELFF
-	-	TRBV7-2	TRBJ2-2	TGTGCCAGCAGCTTAGAGGGGACCACCACCGGGGAGCTGTTTTTT	CASSLEGTTTGELFF
-	-	TRBV19	TRBJ1-1	TGTGCCAGTAGTATGGGGGGAGGGATGAACACTGAAGCTTTCTTT	CASSMGGGMNTEAFF
-	TRBD1	TRBV5-1	TRBJ2-1	TGCGCCAGCAGCCCGGGGACAGGGTTAACCGAGCAGTTCTTC	CASSPGTGLTEQFF
-	-	TRBV7-2	TRBJ2-5	TGTGCCAGCAGCGGAAGCGGACAGACCCAGTACTTC	CASSGSGQTQYF
few	-	TRBV19	TRBJ1-6	TGTGCCAGCGGTACAGAACGGGGATTGCCCCTCCACTTT	CASGTERGLPLHF
-	-	TRBV7-3	TRBJ2-1	TGTGCCAGCAGCCCTCCCGGCGGGAACTACAATGAGCAGTTCTTC	CASSPPGGNYNEQFF
-	-	TRBV1	TRBJ2-7	TGCACCACCCCCCGGGGGGGAGCGGGATTGGGAGAGCAGTACTTC	CTTPRGGAGLGEQYF
-	TRBD1	TRBV18	TRBJ2-7	TGTGCCAGCTCACCCGGGACAGGGGCTAGGGAGCAGTACTTC	CASSPGTGAREQYF
-	-	TRBV6-5	TRBJ2-5	TGTGCCAGCAGTTACTCAGGGTGGTACGGGACAGAGACCCAGTACTTC	CASSYSGWYGTETQYF
-	TRBD1	TRBV10-3	TRBJ2-1	TGTGCCACCCGGACAGGGCTCCAAAGCTCCTACAATGAGCAGTTCTTC	CATRTGLQSSYNEQFF
-	TRBD2	TRBV28	TRBJ2-7	TGTGCCAGCAGTTTGTGGCGGGGGGCGGACGAGCAGTACTTC	CASSLWRGADEQYF
-	TRBD2	TRBV7-3	TRBJ2-2	TGTGCCAGCAGCCCACTAGCGGGAGGGCCTTTAGGGAACACCGGGGAGCTGTTTTTT	CASSPLAGGPLGNTGELFF
-	-	TRBV19	TRBJ1-5	TGTGCCAGTAGTACTCGGGACACTCAAAATAGCAATCAGCCCCAGCATTTT	CASSTRDTQNSNQPQHF
-	-	TRBV23-1	TRBJ1-4	TGCGCCAGCAGTCAATCCGCGGGGGCTGGTGAAAAACTGTTTTTT	CASSQSAGAGEKLFF
-	TRBD2	TRBV9	TRBJ2-1	TGTGCCAGCAGCGTAGGTCCCCCGGGACTAGCGGGGGGATCGGGTGAGCAGTTCTTC	CASSVGPPGLAGGSGEQFF
-	-	TRBV5-1	TRBJ1-4	TGCGCCAGCAGCTGGGGGGACGGTAATGAAAAACTGTTTTTT	CASSWGDGNEKLFF
-	-	TRBV5-4	TRBJ1-1	TGTGCCAGCAGCCCTCCACCCACAGGGCCCAACACTGAAGCTTTCTTT	CASSPPPTGPNTEAFF
-	-	TRBV5-1	TRBJ2-1	TGCGCCAGCAGCTTGGGGCTAGCCCCCAATGAGCAGTTCTTC	CASSLGLAPNEQFF
-	-	TRBV7-2	TRBJ1-6	TGTGCCAGCAGCTTAAGGGATCCTAATTCACCCCTCCACTTT	CASSLRDPNSPLHF
-	-	TRBV6-4	TRBJ2-6	TGTGCCAGCAGTGAAACACAGGGGGCCAACGTCCTGACTTTC	CASSETQGANVLTF
-	-	TRBV27	TRBJ2-2	TGTGCCAGCAGTTCGGCACTTGGGACAAACACCGGGGAGCTGTTTTTT	CASSSALGTNTGELFF
-	TRBD2	TRBV7-2	TRBJ2-3	TGTGCCAGCAGCTTGGGGACTAGCGGGGGGGATACGCAGTATTTT	CASSLGTSGGDTQYF
once	TRBD2	TRBV7-2	TRBJ2-4	TGTGCCAGCAGACCCCGGGGGGGAAACATTCAGTACTTC	CASRPRGGNIQYF
-	-	TRBV5-1	TRBJ1-1	TGCGCCAGCAGAAGACTCGGGACGCAGAACACTGAAGCTTTCTTT	CASRRLGTQNTEAFF
-	TRBD1	TRBV4-2	TRBJ1-3	TGTGCCAGCAGCCAAGATTTGGGACAGGGGGCCTCCATATATTTT	CASSQDLGQGASIYF
-	TRBD1	TRBV18	TRBJ2-3	TGTGCCAGCTCACCGTTGGGGCCGGGACAGGGGATCACAGATACGCAGTATTTT	CASSPLGPGQGITDTQYF
-	-	TRBV5-1	TRBJ1-1	TGCGCCAGCAGCATACAGGGGAACACTGAAGCTTTCTTT	CASSIQGNTEAFF
-	-	TRBV11-3	TRBJ2-1	TGTGCCAGCAGCCCACGGGGGCACAATGAGCAGTTCTTC	CASSPRGHNEQFF
-	-	TRBV11-2	TRBJ2-5	TGTGCCAGCAGCTCCGCGGCGGGGCTGGAGACCCAGTACTTC	CASSSAAGLETQYF
-	-	TRBV19	TRBJ2-3	TGTGCCAGTAGTATTTTTATGTGGGGCACAGATACGCAGTATTTT	CASSIFMWGTDTQYF
-	-	TRBV30	TRBJ1-2	TGTGCCTGGCGCCCCCCAGTTTCTAGCTATGGCTACACCTTC	CAWRPPVSSYGYTF
-	-	TRBV5-1	TRBJ2-3	TGCGCCAGCAGCAGGGGCTCGGGGAGCACAGATACGCAGTATTTT	CASSRGSGSTDTQYF
once	-	TRBV5-1	TRBJ2-1	TGCGCCAGCAGCTTGTCGGGAGTGGTGAATGAGCAGTTCTTC	CASSLSGVVNEQFF
-	-	TRBV7-3	TRBJ2-2	TGTGCCAGCACCTCGGCGCGCGACGGGGAGCTGTTTTTT	CASTSARDGELFF
-	-	TRBV28	TRBJ1-3	TGTGCCAGCAGTTTAGACGCTGGAAACACCATATATTTT	CASSLDAGNTIYF
-	-	TRBV6-5	TRBJ2-2	TGTGCCAGCAGTTGGGGGGGCGAGGGCACCGGGGAGCTGTTTTTT	CASSWGGEGTGELFF
medium-sized	TRBD2	TRBV2	TRBJ2-7	TGTGCCAGCCGGGAGGGCAGGCCCACCTACGAGCAGTACTTC	CASREGRPTYEQYF